The present entry profiles one T cell receptor beta chain with its context. Its target is unknown. Sequencing used immunoSEQ multiplex PCR; TCRdb keeps in-frame clones, though not all of them. The sample yields just over 95,000 clones, approximately 85% seen once. This sample is drawn from a study of OX40 agonist ivuxolimab in advanced cancers. Study in general: Prior therapy, whether anti-PD-1, anti-PD-L1 or anti-CTLA-4, was allowed, and less than 45% had some. Study conclusions and caveats: Clonal expansion from baseline to week 6 occurred in both CD4+ and CD8+ T cells. Antigen specificity was not determined for the expanded peripheral T cells.

CDR1 is SNHLY and CDR2 is FYNNEI in the germline V gene. The CDR3 consists of 16 residues. Deletions cut 3 bases from V and 6 bases from J, with 21 bases between. The sample in question was CD4+ or CD8+ T cells sorted from blood, obtained in a trial of the OX40 agonist ivuxolimab. The chain couples TRBV2 to TRBJ2-7; D is perhaps TRBD1 (5 bases). The clonotype originates from an adult with an advanced solid tumor such as melanoma, head and neck, liver or kidney cancer. In DNA form, the CDR3 reads TGTGCCAGCAGTGATGAAGGGGTTGGTAGCTTGGCCGAGCAGTACTTC. This gives the protein CASSDEGVGSLAEQYF. Full variable domain (outside the CDR3, taken from reference TRBV2 and TRBJ2-7): EPEVTQTPSHQVTQMGQEVILRCVPISNHLYFYWYRQILGQKVEFLVSFYNNEISEKSEIFDDQFSVERPDGSNFTLKIRSTKLEDSAMYFCASSDEGVGSLAEQYFGPGTRLTVT.